What follows are 7 T cell receptor beta chains derived from one specimen sequenced in a study of cytomegalovirus exposure and HLA in healthy donors (dated 2017 in TCRdb). Libraries came from the immunoSEQ multiplex PCR assay. The multiplex PCR relied on a mix of 60 forward primers for TCR Vbeta segments and 13 reverse primers for TCR Jbeta segments. TCRdb mirrors the immuneACCESS table, restricted to in-frame sequences. Some clones are absent from its copies; in checked studies, under half trace to an unresolved V gene, and the reason for the others is unknown. This sample comprises about 110,000 clones, 81% of them detected only once. The ten largest clones take up under 2.5% of the sample. Sequenced sample: PBMCs. These receptors were taken from a woman in her 30s in good health and CMV-seronegative.

This chain links TRBV11-3 with TRBJ2-7, with 9 bases that match TRBD2. After removal of 5 bases from V and 4 bases from J, the junction contained 9 bases not matched to a gene. CDR3 size: 15 residues. Germline V gene data show CDR1 as SGHNT and CDR2 as YENEEA. CDR3 bases: TGTGCCAGCAGCCCCACCGGGACTAGCATTTACGAGCAGTACTTC. Protein sequence: CASSPTGTSIYEQYF.

The chain is built from TRBV11-2 and TRBJ1-2, with D possibly being TRBD1 (5 bases). This CDR3 region has 15 residues. Trimming removed 0 bases at V and 6 bases at J, with 14 bases between. CDR1 is SGHAT, CDR2 FQNNGV, per germline. This CDR3 reads CASSLESREVDGYTF. Here the CDR3 DNA reads TGTGCCAGCAGCTTAGAGTCCAGGGAGGTTGATGGCTACACCTTC.

The rearrangement uses TRBV5-1 and TRBJ2-1, with 8 bases matching TRBD1. This CDR3 comprises 15 residues. Germline V gene lookup returns CDR1 SGHRS and CDR2 YFSETQ. Germline trimming cut 0 bases from V and 8 bases from J; bases unmatched to any gene: 7. The CDR3 region has the DNA TGCGCCAGCAGCTTGGTACAGGGGGATGTCGATGAGCAGTTCTTC. This sequence encodes CASSLVQGDVDEQFF.

J is TRBJ2-5 and V is TRBV5-6, with D possibly being TRBD1 (6 bases). Germline V gene lookup returns CDR1 SGHDT and CDR2 YYEEEE. Trimming cost V 2 bases and J 5 bases, with 10 bases left between them. This CDR3 is 13 amino acids long. The CDR3 here is CASSLTGPETQYF. The CDR3 DNA follows: TGTGCCAGCAGCTTAACAGGGCCGGAGACCCAGTACTTC.

This chain connects TRBV5-1 to TRBJ2-5; 9 nucleotides line up with TRBD2. The germline V gene encodes CDR1 SGHRS and CDR2 YFSETQ. The CDR3 consists of 16 residues. V lost 0 bases, J lost 5 bases, and 8 bases stayed unmatched. In nucleotides, the CDR3 is TGCGCCAGCAGCTTGGATAATAGCGGGAGTCCGGAGACCCAGTACTTC. Its protein product is CASSLDNSGSPETQYF.

The rearrangement joins TRBV29-1 to TRBJ2-3; D is uncertain. Looked up from germline, CDR1 is SQVTM and CDR2 is ANQGSEA. Trimming pared 0 bases from V and 0 bases from J, leaving 7 bases between. The CDR3 length is 14 residues. CDR3 sequence (DNA): TGCAGCGTTGAAGAGCGGCTTAGCACAGATACGCAGTATTTT. It encodes CSVEERLSTDTQYF.

V usage is TRBV6-1 and J usage is TRBJ1-1, with D hard to call. The CDR3 is 13 residues long. V lost 5 bases to trimming and J lost 0 bases, with 7 bases between them. From germline, CDR1 is MNHNS and CDR2 SASEGT. The CDR3 sequence: CASSFSMNTEAFF. The DNA of the CDR3 is TGTGCCAGCAGTTTTTCCATGAACACTGAAGCTTTCTTT.